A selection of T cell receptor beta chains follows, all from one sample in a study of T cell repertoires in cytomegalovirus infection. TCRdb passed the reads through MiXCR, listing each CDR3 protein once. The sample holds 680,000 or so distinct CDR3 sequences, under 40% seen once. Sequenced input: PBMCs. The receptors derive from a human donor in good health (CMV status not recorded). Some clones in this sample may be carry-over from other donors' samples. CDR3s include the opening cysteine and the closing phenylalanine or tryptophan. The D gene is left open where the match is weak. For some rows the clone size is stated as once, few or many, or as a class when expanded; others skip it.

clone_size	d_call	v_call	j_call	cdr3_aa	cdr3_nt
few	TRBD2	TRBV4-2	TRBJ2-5	CASRASGGALETQYF	TGTGCCAGCAGAGCGAGCGGGGGGGCCTTGGAGACCCAGTACTTC
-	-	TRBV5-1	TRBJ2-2	CASSLDGQDTGELFF	TGCGCCAGCAGCTTGGATGGGCAGGACACCGGGGAGCTGTTTTTT
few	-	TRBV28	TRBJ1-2	CATAHPGGYGYTF	TGTGCCACCGCTCACCCGGGGGGATATGGCTACACCTTC
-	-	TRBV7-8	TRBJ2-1	CASTLHPSTFNEQFF	TGTGCCAGCACCCTTCACCCTTCGACCTTCAATGAGCAGTTCTTC
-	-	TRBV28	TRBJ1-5	CASSAADQPQHF	TGTGCCAGCAGTGCCGCAGATCAGCCCCAGCATTTT
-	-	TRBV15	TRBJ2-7	CATSRDWRLAYEQYF	TGTGCCACCAGCAGAGATTGGCGGCTGGCCTACGAGCAGTACTTC
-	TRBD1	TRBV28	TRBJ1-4	CASSPWDSLNEKLFF	TGTGCCAGCAGTCCCTGGGACAGTCTTAATGAAAAACTGTTTTTT
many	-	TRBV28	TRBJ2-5	CASSRGTWLGTQYF	TGTGCCAGCAGTCGCGGGACGTGGTTAGGGACCCAGTACTTC
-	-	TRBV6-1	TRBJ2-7	CASSEQSWAGPEQYF	TGTGCCAGCAGTGAACAGAGTTGGGCAGGGCCCGAGCAGTACTTC
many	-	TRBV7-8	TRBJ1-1	CASSLLLSTEAFF	TGTGCCAGCAGCTTACTCCTTAGCACTGAAGCTTTCTTT
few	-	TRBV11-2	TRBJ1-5	CASSPDLGRPQHF	TGTGCCAGCAGCCCCGATCTGGGGCGGCCCCAGCATTTT
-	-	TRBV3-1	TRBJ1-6	CASSQDWGSYNSPLHF	TGTGCCAGCAGCCAAGATTGGGGATCCTATAATTCACCCCTCCACTTT
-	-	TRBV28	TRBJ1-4	CASSLPSAPTNETLFF	TGTGCCAGCAGTTTGCCCTCGGCCCCCACAAATGAAACACTGTTTTTT
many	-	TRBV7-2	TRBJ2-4	CASSRTDLAKNIQYF	TGTGCCAGCAGCCGGACGGACCTAGCCAAAAACATTCAGTACTTC
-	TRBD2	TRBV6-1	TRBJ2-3	CASSRGLAGRTDTQYF	TGTGCCAGCAGTCGTGGACTAGCGGGACGCACAGATACGCAGTATTTT
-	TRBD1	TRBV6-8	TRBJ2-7	CASSYYGQGEQYF	TGTGCCAGCAGTTACTACGGACAGGGCGAGCAGTACTTC
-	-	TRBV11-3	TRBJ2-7	CASSSTSVYLTRFYEQYF	TGTGCCAGCAGCTCTACCTCAGTGTACCTCACCCGTTTTTACGAGCAGTACTTC
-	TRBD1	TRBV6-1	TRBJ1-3	CASSEVPDRAGNTIYF	TGTGCCAGCAGTGAAGTCCCCGACAGGGCTGGAAACACCATATATTTT
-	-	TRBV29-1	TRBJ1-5	CSVETARDQPQHF	TGCAGCGTTGAGACTGCCAGGGACCAGCCCCAGCATTTT
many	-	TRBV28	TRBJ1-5	CASSRTDSNQPQHF	TGTGCCAGCAGTCGGACGGATAGCAATCAGCCCCAGCATTTT
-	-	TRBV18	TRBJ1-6	CASSPSGQNSPLHF	TGTGCCAGCTCACCCTCAGGGCAGAATTCACCCCTCCACTTT
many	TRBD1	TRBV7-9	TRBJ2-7	CASSLIPGQQYEQYF	TGTGCCAGCAGTTTGATTCCGGGACAGCAATACGAGCAGTACTTC
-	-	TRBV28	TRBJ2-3	CASSLLFADTQYF	TGTGCCAGCAGTTTACTTTTTGCAGATACGCAGTATTTT
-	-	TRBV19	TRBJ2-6	CASRRQGGPSSGANVLTF	TGTGCCAGTAGGAGGCAGGGGGGCCCTAGCTCTGGGGCCAACGTCCTGACTTTC
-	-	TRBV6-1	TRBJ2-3	CAIILTFTSTETQYF	TGTGCCATCATTCTGACATTTACTAGCACAGAGACGCAGTATTTT
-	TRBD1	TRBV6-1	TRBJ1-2	CASTGQGARRRGYTF	TGTGCCAGCACAGGGCAGGGGGCGCGACGGCGGGGCTACACCTTC
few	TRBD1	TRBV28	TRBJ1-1	CASTEGQGKGATEAFF	TGTGCCAGCACCGAGGGACAGGGAAAAGGGGCGACTGAAGCTTTCTTT
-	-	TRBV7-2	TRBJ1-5	CDSSLAGIVNQPHHF	TGTGACAGCAGCTTAGCGGGGATCGTCAATCAGCCCCATCATTTT
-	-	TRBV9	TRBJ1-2	CASSVDPGSGYGYTF	TGTGCCAGCAGCGTAGATCCAGGCTCGGGCTATGGCTACACCTTC
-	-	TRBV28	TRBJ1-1	CASSPTTSNNTEAFF	TGTGCCAGCAGCCCGACAACCAGTAATAACACTGAAGCTTTCTTT
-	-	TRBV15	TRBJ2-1	CATSRDRGVDFSYNEQFF	TGTGCCACCAGCAGAGATCGGGGAGTAGATTTCTCCTACAATGAGCAGTTCTTC
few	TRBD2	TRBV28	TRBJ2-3	CASSSALAGEMGNTQYF	TGTGCCAGCAGTTCTGCTCTAGCGGGGGAGATGGGTAATACGCAGTATTTT
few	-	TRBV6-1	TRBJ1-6	CASSPRGDLNNSPLHF	TGTGCCAGCAGTCCGAGGGGGGACCTTAATAATTCACCCCTCCACTTT
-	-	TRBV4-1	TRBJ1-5	CASSQDGTRHQPQHF	TGCGCCAGCAGCCAAGATGGCACCCGCCATCAGCCCCAGCATTTT
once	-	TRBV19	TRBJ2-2	CASNQVALNTGELFF	TGTGCCAGTAATCAGGTAGCGCTGAACACCGGGGAGCTGTTTTTT
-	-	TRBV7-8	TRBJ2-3	CASSAWDSTDTQYF	TGTGCCAGCAGCGCTTGGGACAGCACAGATACGCAGTATTTT
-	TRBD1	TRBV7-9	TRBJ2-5	CASSADRGYQETQYF	TGTGCCAGCAGCGCGGACAGGGGGTACCAAGAGACCCAGTACTTC
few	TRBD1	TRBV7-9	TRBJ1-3	CASSPGTGGGNTIYF	TGTGCCAGCAGCCCCGGGACAGGGGGTGGAAACACCATATATTTT
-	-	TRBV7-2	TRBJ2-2	CASSQVSSTGELFF	TGTGCCAGCAGCCAAGTAAGCTCCACCGGGGAGCTGTTTTTT
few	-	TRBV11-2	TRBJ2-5	CASSSGTQQETQYF	TGTGCCAGCAGCTCCGGGACTCAACAAGAGACCCAGTACTTC
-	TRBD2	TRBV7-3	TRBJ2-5	CASSATGTRQETQYF	TGTGCCAGCAGCGCGACCGGGACTAGGCAAGAGACCCAGTACTTC
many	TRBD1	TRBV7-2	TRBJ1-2	CASSSLDRTGYGYTF	TGTGCCAGCAGCTCCCTGGACAGGACGGGCTATGGCTACACCTTC
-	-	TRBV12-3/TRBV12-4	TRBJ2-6	CASSPGANVMTF	TGTGCAAGCAGCCCTGGGGCCAACGTCATGACTTTC
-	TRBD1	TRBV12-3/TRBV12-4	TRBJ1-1	CASSLRTGGMRNTEAFF	TGTGCCAGCAGTCTTAGGACAGGGGGCATGAGGAACACTGAAGCTTTCTTT
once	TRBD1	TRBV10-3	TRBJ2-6	CAIRGTGDLSGANVLTF	TGTGCCATCAGGGGGACAGGGGACCTCTCTGGGGCCAACGTCCTGACTTTC
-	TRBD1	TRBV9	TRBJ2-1	CASSVELETGWEHNEQFF	TGTGCCAGCAGCGTAGAGTTGGAGACAGGGTGGGAGCATAATGAGCAGTTCTTC
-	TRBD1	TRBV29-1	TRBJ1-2	CSADQGDYGYTF	TGCAGCGCCGATCAGGGGGACTATGGCTACACCTTC
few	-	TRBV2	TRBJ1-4	CASIAGKLFF	TGTGCCAGCATAGCGGGAAAACTGTTTTTT
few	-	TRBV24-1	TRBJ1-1	CATREDGMNTEAFF	TGTGCCACCAGGGAAGACGGAATGAACACTGAAGCTTTCTTT
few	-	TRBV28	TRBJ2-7	CASSLPAGPEQYF	TGTGCCAGCAGTTTACCGGCAGGGCCCGAGCAGTACTTC
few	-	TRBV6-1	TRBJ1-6	CASSAGGGSPLHF	TGTGCCAGCAGTGCTGGGGGCGGCTCACCCCTCCACTTT
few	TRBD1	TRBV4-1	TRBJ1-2	CASSQLQGAYGYTF	TGCGCCAGCAGCCAGTTACAGGGGGCCTATGGCTACACCTTC
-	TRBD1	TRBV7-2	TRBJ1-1	CASSLGGGGAEAFF	TGTGCCAGCAGCTTAGGAGGGGGCGGCGCTGAAGCTTTCTTT